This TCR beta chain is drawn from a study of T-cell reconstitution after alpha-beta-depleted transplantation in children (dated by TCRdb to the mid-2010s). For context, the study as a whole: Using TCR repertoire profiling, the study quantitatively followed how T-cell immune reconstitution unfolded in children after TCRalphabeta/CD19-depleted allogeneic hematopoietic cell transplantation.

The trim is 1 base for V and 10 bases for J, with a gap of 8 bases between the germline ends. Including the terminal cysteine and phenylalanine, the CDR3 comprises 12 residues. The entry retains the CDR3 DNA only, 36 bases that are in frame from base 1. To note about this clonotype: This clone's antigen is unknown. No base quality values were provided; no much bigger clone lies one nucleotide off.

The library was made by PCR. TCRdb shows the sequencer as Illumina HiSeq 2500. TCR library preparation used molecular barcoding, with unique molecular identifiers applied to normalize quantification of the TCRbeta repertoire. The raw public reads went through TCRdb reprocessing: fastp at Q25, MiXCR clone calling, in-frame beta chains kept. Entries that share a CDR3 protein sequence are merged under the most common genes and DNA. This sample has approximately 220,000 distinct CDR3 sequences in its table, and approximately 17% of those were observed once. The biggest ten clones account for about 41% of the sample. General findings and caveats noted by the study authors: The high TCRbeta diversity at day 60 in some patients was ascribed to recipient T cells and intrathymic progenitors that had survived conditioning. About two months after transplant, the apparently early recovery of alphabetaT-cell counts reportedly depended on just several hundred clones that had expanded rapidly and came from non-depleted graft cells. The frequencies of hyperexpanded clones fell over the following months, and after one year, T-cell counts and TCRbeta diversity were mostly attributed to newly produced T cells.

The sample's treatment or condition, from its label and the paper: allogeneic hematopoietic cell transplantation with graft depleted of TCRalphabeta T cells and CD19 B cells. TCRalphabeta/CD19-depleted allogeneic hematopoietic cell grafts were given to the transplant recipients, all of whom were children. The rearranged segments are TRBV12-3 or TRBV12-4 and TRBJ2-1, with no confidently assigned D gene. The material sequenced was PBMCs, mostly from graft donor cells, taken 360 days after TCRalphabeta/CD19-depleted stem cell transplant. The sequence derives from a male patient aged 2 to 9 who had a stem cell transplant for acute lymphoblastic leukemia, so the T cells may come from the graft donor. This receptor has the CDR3 CASSLDAPEQFF. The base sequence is TGTGCCAGCAGTTTAGACGCGCCCGAGCAGTTCTTC.